Listed below are T cell receptor beta chains from one sample, sequenced in a study of neurological immune-mediated disorders. TCRdb called the 5' RACE reads again in MiXCR, with one record for every CDR3 protein. The table has about 38,000 distinct CDR3 sequences, approximately 10% seen once. The material sequenced was PBMCs. These receptors were collected from a man aged 60 to 75 with HTLV-1-associated myelopathy (HAM/TSP). Each CDR3 is given with its conserved first and last residue. The order of the fields is J gene, clone size, CDR3 length, D gene, V gene, CDR3 DNA, CDR3 protein. The D gene is left open where the match is weak. Size is omitted from some rows. Given values are once, few, many or a class for expanded clones.

j_gene: TRBJ1-3; abundance: many; len: 15; d_gene: NA; v_gene: TRBV12-3/TRBV12-4; CDR3nt: TGTGCCAGCAGCCCAACAGGGTATTCTGGAAACACCATATATTTT; CDR3aa: CASSPTGYSGNTIYF
j_gene: TRBJ1-1; abundance: medium-sized; len: 19; d_gene: TRBD1; v_gene: TRBV7-3; CDR3nt: TGTGCCAGCAGCTTAGGGGTCTATGGACAGGACTTAAAGGAAACTGAAGCTTTCTTT; CDR3aa: CASSLGVYGQDLKETEAFF
j_gene: TRBJ1-1; abundance: many; len: 13; d_gene: NA; v_gene: TRBV18; CDR3nt: TGTGCCAGCTCACCAAACACCAACACTGAAGCTTTCTTT; CDR3aa: CASSPNTNTEAFF
j_gene: TRBJ2-6; abundance: many; len: 17; d_gene: TRBD1; v_gene: TRBV28; CDR3nt: TGTGCCAGCAGCCCATGGACAGGGGGTCGTGGGGCCAACGTCCTGACTTTC; CDR3aa: CASSPWTGGRGANVLTF
j_gene: TRBJ2-1; abundance: once; len: 15; d_gene: NA; v_gene: TRBV10-3; CDR3nt: TGTGCCATCTGGAACGGGAGTCGGGTGTACAATGAGCAGTTCTTC; CDR3aa: CAIWNGSRVYNEQFF
j_gene: TRBJ1-1; abundance: many; len: 15; d_gene: TRBD1; v_gene: TRBV5-1; CDR3nt: TGCGCCAGCAGCCCCGGACAGGGAATGAGGACTGAAGCTTTCTTT; CDR3aa: CASSPGQGMRTEAFF
j_gene: TRBJ2-1; abundance: many; len: 11; d_gene: NA; v_gene: TRBV20-1; CDR3nt: TGCAGTGCTAGACGGGGGAATGAGCAGTTCTTC; CDR3aa: CSARRGNEQFF
j_gene: TRBJ2-7; abundance: NA; len: 14; d_gene: NA; v_gene: TRBV5-4; CDR3nt: TGTGCCAGCAGCCCCAGTCGGACAGTCTACGAGCAGTACTTC; CDR3aa: CASSPSRTVYEQYF
j_gene: TRBJ1-1; abundance: many; len: 15; d_gene: NA; v_gene: TRBV20-1; CDR3nt: TGCAGTGCCCGACCGGGGGGGCGACAGAACACTGAAGCTTTCTTT; CDR3aa: CSARPGGRQNTEAFF
j_gene: TRBJ1-2; abundance: many; len: 10; d_gene: NA; v_gene: TRBV29-1; CDR3nt: TGCAGCGTTCGATCGGACGGCTACACCTTC; CDR3aa: CSVRSDGYTF
j_gene: TRBJ2-7; abundance: many; len: 13; d_gene: TRBD1; v_gene: TRBV5-1; CDR3nt: TGCGCCAGCAGCACCGGGACAGGGGAAGAGCAGTACTTC; CDR3aa: CASSTGTGEEQYF
j_gene: TRBJ2-2; abundance: many; len: 15; d_gene: NA; v_gene: TRBV5-1; CDR3nt: TGCGCCAGCAGCTTGGGGATTACGAACACCGGGGAGCTGTTTTTT; CDR3aa: CASSLGITNTGELFF
j_gene: TRBJ2-1; abundance: many; len: 13; d_gene: TRBD2; v_gene: TRBV20-1; CDR3nt: TGCAGTGCTAGAGTACTAGCGGGGAATGAGCAGTTCTTC; CDR3aa: CSARVLAGNEQFF
j_gene: TRBJ2-7; abundance: many; len: 13; d_gene: NA; v_gene: TRBV12-3/TRBV12-4; CDR3nt: TGTGCCAGCAGTCCAACGGCCTCGGGTGAGCAGTACTTC; CDR3aa: CASSPTASGEQYF
j_gene: TRBJ2-3; abundance: many; len: 11; d_gene: NA; v_gene: TRBV20-1; CDR3nt: TGCAGTGCCTCGCAGAGAGATACGCAGTATTTT; CDR3aa: CSASQRDTQYF
j_gene: TRBJ1-1; abundance: many; len: 13; d_gene: NA; v_gene: TRBV27; CDR3nt: TGTGCCAGCAGTTTAAAAGGAGGCACTGAAGCTTTCTTT; CDR3aa: CASSLKGGTEAFF
j_gene: TRBJ2-7; abundance: many; len: 16; d_gene: TRBD1; v_gene: TRBV4-3; CDR3nt: TGCGCCAGCAGCCAAGAGGAGACAGGGGACTCCTACGAGCAGTACTTC; CDR3aa: CASSQEETGDSYEQYF
j_gene: TRBJ2-2; abundance: many; len: 15; d_gene: NA; v_gene: TRBV2; CDR3nt: TGTGCCAGCAGTAGGGGGGATCTGAACACCGGGGAGCTGTTTTTT; CDR3aa: CASSRGDLNTGELFF
j_gene: TRBJ1-6; abundance: many; len: 13; d_gene: NA; v_gene: TRBV5-1; CDR3nt: TGCGCCAGCAGCCCGGGGGACGATTCACCCCTCCACTTT; CDR3aa: CASSPGDDSPLHF
j_gene: TRBJ2-1; abundance: many; len: 15; d_gene: NA; v_gene: TRBV20-1; CDR3nt: TGCAGTGCTTGGGGGGGCAGAAGCTCCTACAATGAGCAGTTCTTC; CDR3aa: CSAWGGRSSYNEQFF
j_gene: TRBJ1-1; abundance: medium-sized; len: 13; d_gene: NA; v_gene: TRBV14; CDR3nt: TGTGCCAGCACCCCGTTCATGAACACTGAAGCTTTCTTT; CDR3aa: CASTPFMNTEAFF
j_gene: TRBJ1-5; abundance: medium-sized; len: 15; d_gene: NA; v_gene: TRBV15; CDR3nt: TGTGCCACCAGCAGAGATCCCCAGTGGAATCAGCCCCAGCATTTT; CDR3aa: CATSRDPQWNQPQHF
j_gene: TRBJ2-2; abundance: many; len: 17; d_gene: TRBD1; v_gene: TRBV6-5; CDR3nt: TGTGCCAGCAGCCTACTGCCAGACAGGGGCGTAGGGGGGGAGCTGTTTTTT; CDR3aa: CASSLLPDRGVGGELFF
j_gene: TRBJ2-2; abundance: many; len: 16; d_gene: TRBD1; v_gene: TRBV7-2; CDR3nt: TGTGCCAGCAGCTTAGAAGACAGGGGAGGATTCGGGGAGCTGTTTTTT; CDR3aa: CASSLEDRGGFGELFF
j_gene: TRBJ2-5; abundance: NA; len: 13; d_gene: NA; v_gene: TRBV20-1; CDR3nt: TGCAGTTCACGCCGGGACTTCCAAGAGATCCAGTACTTC; CDR3aa: CSSRRDFQEIQYF
j_gene: TRBJ2-7; abundance: many; len: 14; d_gene: NA; v_gene: TRBV5-4; CDR3nt: TGTGCCAGCAGCCGGGACACCGGACCATACGAGCAGTACTTC; CDR3aa: CASSRDTGPYEQYF
j_gene: TRBJ2-5; abundance: many; len: 14; d_gene: NA; v_gene: TRBV20-1; CDR3nt: TGCAGTGCTAGAGATGTTCAGCGCCAAGAGACCCAGTACTTC; CDR3aa: CSARDVQRQETQYF
j_gene: TRBJ2-3; abundance: many; len: 14; d_gene: NA; v_gene: TRBV7-2; CDR3nt: TGTGCCAGCAGCTTGGGGCGGACCACAGATACGCAGTATTTT; CDR3aa: CASSLGRTTDTQYF
j_gene: TRBJ2-1; abundance: many; len: 14; d_gene: NA; v_gene: TRBV20-1; CDR3nt: TGCAGTGCTAGAGGACTAGTCTCCTACAATGAGCAGTTCTTC; CDR3aa: CSARGLVSYNEQFF
j_gene: TRBJ1-3; abundance: many; len: 13; d_gene: NA; v_gene: TRBV28; CDR3nt: TGTGCCAGCAGTTCATCAGCTGGAAACACCATATATTTT; CDR3aa: CASSSSAGNTIYF
j_gene: TRBJ1-1; abundance: many; len: 11; d_gene: NA; v_gene: TRBV20-1; CDR3nt: TGCAGTGCTAGTCAGGGGATTGAAGCTTTCTTT; CDR3aa: CSASQGIEAFF
j_gene: TRBJ1-4; abundance: many; len: 14; d_gene: TRBD1; v_gene: TRBV9; CDR3nt: TGTGCCAGCAGCTTTCGGGACAGGGGTGAAAAACTGTTTTTT; CDR3aa: CASSFRDRGEKLFF
j_gene: TRBJ1-1; abundance: many; len: 21; d_gene: TRBD1; v_gene: TRBV20-1; CDR3nt: TGCAGTGCTAGAGATTTGGTGACGGACAGGGGGCCGCGAGGGGTGAACACTGAAGCTTTCTTT; CDR3aa: CSARDLVTDRGPRGVNTEAFF
j_gene: TRBJ2-5; abundance: many; len: 16; d_gene: NA; v_gene: TRBV28; CDR3nt: TGTGCCAGCAGTTACCCCGGGACCCGTCTTATAGGGACCCAGTACTTC; CDR3aa: CASSYPGTRLIGTQYF
j_gene: TRBJ2-7; abundance: many; len: 11; d_gene: NA; v_gene: TRBV3-1; CDR3nt: TGTGCCAGCAGCCAAATTGCGGAGCAGTACTTC; CDR3aa: CASSQIAEQYF
j_gene: TRBJ1-1; abundance: many; len: 16; d_gene: TRBD1; v_gene: TRBV12-3/TRBV12-4; CDR3nt: TGTGCCAGCAGTTTTGGGACAGGACCAATGAACACTGAAGCTTTCTTT; CDR3aa: CASSFGTGPMNTEAFF
j_gene: TRBJ2-3; abundance: many; len: 16; d_gene: TRBD2; v_gene: TRBV4-2; CDR3nt: TGTGCCAGCAGCCAAGATCGGAGCGGGAGTACAGATACGCAGTATTTT; CDR3aa: CASSQDRSGSTDTQYF
j_gene: TRBJ2-1; abundance: many; len: 13; d_gene: TRBD2; v_gene: TRBV6-5; CDR3nt: TGTGCCAGCACGCCCCCGGGGGGAGTTGAGCAGTTCTTC; CDR3aa: CASTPPGGVEQFF
j_gene: TRBJ2-3; abundance: NA; len: 16; d_gene: TRBD2; v_gene: TRBV24-1; CDR3nt: TGTGCCACCAGTGACAGAAGCGGGAGGGCCATAGATACGCAGTATTTT; CDR3aa: CATSDRSGRAIDTQYF
j_gene: TRBJ2-7; abundance: many; len: 15; d_gene: TRBD2; v_gene: TRBV18; CDR3nt: TGTGCCAGCTCAGCACCGGGACTAGAATCCTACGAGCAGTACTTC; CDR3aa: CASSAPGLESYEQYF
j_gene: TRBJ2-5; abundance: many; len: 14; d_gene: NA; v_gene: TRBV5-1; CDR3nt: TGCGCCAGCAGCGCGGAAACAGTCCAAGAGACCCAGTACTTC; CDR3aa: CASSAETVQETQYF
j_gene: TRBJ2-3; abundance: NA; len: 13; d_gene: NA; v_gene: TRBV29-1; CDR3nt: TGCAGTGCCACACAGGCCTACAATCAGCCCCAGTATTTT; CDR3aa: CSATQAYNQPQYF
j_gene: TRBJ1-5; abundance: many; len: 15; d_gene: NA; v_gene: TRBV7-2; CDR3nt: TGTGCCAGCAGCTTAGTAGGGAACGGCAATCAGCCCCAGCATTTT; CDR3aa: CASSLVGNGNQPQHF
j_gene: TRBJ1-2; abundance: medium-sized; len: 15; d_gene: NA; v_gene: TRBV20-1; CDR3nt: TGCAGTGCTAGACAGGGAAGTCAGCGGGGCTATGGCTACACCTTC; CDR3aa: CSARQGSQRGYGYTF
j_gene: TRBJ2-5; abundance: many; len: 15; d_gene: TRBD2; v_gene: TRBV20-1; CDR3nt: TGCAGTGCTAGAGATAGTGCGGGAGGTATGGAGACCCAGTACTTC; CDR3aa: CSARDSAGGMETQYF